The following is a T cell receptor beta chain sequence with its context. This sample is drawn from a study of blood T cell repertoires in COVID-19. Overall study: PBMCs, B-cell-depleted T cells, or T cells were the source of the cDNA or gDNA that made up the material.

Here immunoSEQ multiplex PCR was the method, and the copy in TCRdb shows in-frame clones only, minus some. This repertoire shows roughly 260,000 clones, approximately 82% found once; its top ten account for 3.1%. The ends were cut back, 1 base at V and 6 bases at J, with 12 bases in the middle. The V gene's germline CDR1 is SGHAT and CDR2 FQNNGV. The CDR3 totals 15 residues. The chain employs TRBV11-2 and TRBJ1-4; no firm D call. Sequencing was carried out using peripheral blood. The TCR comes from a woman aged 18-29 years with acute or convalescent COVID-19. CDR3 loop: CASSLVGTVDEKLFF. CDR3 bases: TGTGCCAGCAGCTTAGTAGGCACAGTCGATGAAAAACTGTTTTTT. Supplemented by reference TRBV11-2 and TRBJ1-4, the full variable domain reads EAGVAQSPRYKIIEKRQSVAFWCNPISGHATLYWYQQILGQGPKLLIQFQNNGVVDDSQLPKDRFSAERLKGVDSTLKIQPAKLEDSAVYLCASSLVGTVDEKLFFGSGTQLSVL.